The rows below give T cell receptor beta chains drawn from one sample of a study of blood T cell repertoires in COVID-19. TCRdb's copy holds only in-frame clones and misses some; the assay was immunoSEQ multiplex PCR. The sample yields under 300,000 clones, roughly 88% seen once. Sequencing used peripheral blood. All receptors derive from an older woman with acute or convalescent COVID-19. Each CDR3 is given with its conserved first and last residue. Fields, in order: D gene, V gene, J gene, clone size, CDR3 protein, CDR3 DNA. A D gene is named only where the DNA matches it firmly. A row's size may be missing; if present it is once, few, many or a size class.

D: TRBD1; V: TRBV18; J: TRBJ1-2; size: NA; CDR3: CASSPETGGERGYTF; DNA: TGTGCCAGCTCACCAGAAACAGGGGGAGAGCGTGGCTACACCTTC
D: NA; V: TRBV10-1; J: TRBJ1-6; size: NA; CDR3: CASSESQASPLHF; DNA: TGCGCCAGCAGTGAGTCGCAGGCTTCACCCCTCCACTTT
D: NA; V: TRBV7-9; J: TRBJ1-4; size: NA; CDR3: CASSFSLSNEKLFF; DNA: TGTGCCAGCAGCTTCTCCTTAAGCAATGAAAAACTGTTTTTT
D: NA; V: TRBV11-2; J: TRBJ1-5; size: once; CDR3: CASSLGAQQPQHF; DNA: TGTGCCAGCAGCTTAGGGGCCCAACAGCCCCAGCATTTT
D: TRBD1; V: TRBV5-5; J: TRBJ1-1; size: once; CDR3: CASSLAGTGGVEAFF; DNA: TGTGCCAGCAGCTTGGCCGGGACAGGGGGCGTTGAAGCTTTCTTT
D: NA; V: TRBV18; J: TRBJ1-1; size: NA; CDR3: CASSPAGKNTEAFF; DNA: TGTGCCAGCTCACCAGCCGGGAAGAACACTGAAGCTTTCTTT
D: NA; V: TRBV2; J: TRBJ1-2; size: NA; CDR3: CASSEQGDYGYTF; DNA: TGTGCCAGCAGTGAACAAGGGGACTATGGCTACACCTTC
D: NA; V: TRBV6-6; J: TRBJ1-1; size: NA; CDR3: CASSFPEETTEAFF; DNA: TGTGCCAGCAGTTTCCCTGAGGAGACGACTGAAGCTTTCTTT
D: NA; V: TRBV4-1; J: TRBJ2-7; size: NA; CDR3: CASSQAGSYEQYF; DNA: TGCGCCAGCAGCCAAGCAGGTTCCTACGAGCAGTACTTC
D: NA; V: TRBV5-8; J: TRBJ1-5; size: NA; CDR3: CASSSIGGVSQPQHF; DNA: TGTGCCAGCAGCTCGATCGGCGGGGTGAGCCAGCCCCAGCATTTT
D: NA; V: TRBV5-1; J: TRBJ1-1; size: NA; CDR3: CASSSGLTGTEAFF; DNA: TGCGCCAGCAGCTCGGGTCTTACGGGGACTGAAGCTTTCTTT
D: NA; V: TRBV18; J: TRBJ1-5; size: once; CDR3: CASSPATGRNQPQHF; DNA: TGTGCCAGCTCACCAGCGACAGGTCGTAATCAGCCCCAGCATTTT
D: NA; V: TRBV29-1; J: TRBJ1-1; size: NA; CDR3: CSVNQRGTEAFF; DNA: TGCAGCGTTAACCAGCGGGGCACTGAAGCTTTCTTT
D: TRBD2; V: TRBV5-1; J: TRBJ2-1; size: NA; CDR3: CASSLQSGGAEEQFF; DNA: TGCGCCAGCAGCTTGCAAAGCGGGGGGGCGGAAGAGCAGTTCTTC
D: TRBD1; V: TRBV18; J: TRBJ2-7; size: NA; CDR3: CASSRTSDRDEQYF; DNA: TGTGCCAGCTCCCGTACGTCAGACAGGGACGAGCAGTACTTC
D: TRBD1; V: TRBV5-6; J: TRBJ1-4; size: NA; CDR3: CASSFLTGQDEKLFF; DNA: TGTGCCAGCAGCTTTTTGACAGGGCAAGACGAAAAACTGTTTTTT
D: TRBD2; V: TRBV7-2; J: TRBJ2-1; size: NA; CDR3: CASSLGTSGPTLEGQFF; DNA: TGTGCCAGCAGCCTGGGGACTAGCGGGCCTACCCTTGAGGGGCAGTTCTTC
D: TRBD2; V: TRBV7-9; J: TRBJ2-1; size: NA; CDR3: CASVNERGASYNEQFF; DNA: TGTGCCAGCGTTAATGAGCGGGGGGCTTCTTACAATGAGCAGTTCTTC
D: TRBD1; V: TRBV2; J: TRBJ1-6; size: few; CDR3: CASETGIRSPLHF; DNA: TGTGCCAGCGAGACAGGGATAAGGTCACCCCTCCACTTT
D: NA; V: TRBV3-1/TRBV3-2; J: TRBJ1-2; size: NA; CDR3: CASSSGEGRDPSYGYTF; DNA: TGTGCCAGCAGCTCAGGGGAGGGTAGAGATCCCTCCTATGGCTACACCTTC
D: NA; V: TRBV15; J: TRBJ1-1; size: NA; CDR3: CATSRGGGPTEAFF; DNA: TGTGCCACCAGCAGAGGGGGGGGGCCCACTGAAGCTTTCTTT
D: NA; V: TRBV27; J: TRBJ1-2; size: once; CDR3: CASSFRDTRGGYTF; DNA: TGTGCCAGCAGTTTCCGGGACACTCGAGGGGGCTACACCTTC
D: NA; V: TRBV2; J: TRBJ1-2; size: NA; CDR3: CASSGQRDTPYGYTF; DNA: TGTGCCAGCAGCGGGCAACGGGACACTCCCTATGGCTACACCTTC
D: NA; V: TRBV30; J: TRBJ1-2; size: NA; CDR3: CAWSDMAYGYTF; DNA: TGTGCCTGGTCCGACATGGCCTATGGCTACACCTTC
D: NA; V: TRBV5-1; J: TRBJ2-3; size: NA; CDR3: CASSSAGPDTQYF; DNA: TGCGCCAGCAGCTCGGCAGGGCCAGATACGCAGTATTTT
D: NA; V: TRBV3-1/TRBV3-2; J: TRBJ1-1; size: NA; CDR3: CASSPLHDLTGAFF; DNA: TGTGCCAGCAGCCCCCTCCACGACTTAACCGGGGCTTTCTTT
D: TRBD1; V: TRBV15; J: TRBJ1-5; size: once; CDR3: CATTTGGGQPQHF; DNA: TGTGCCACTACAACAGGGGGGGGTCAGCCCCAGCATTTT
D: NA; V: TRBV2; J: TRBJ1-5; size: NA; CDR3: CASSESGRGTQHF; DNA: TGTGCCAGCAGTGAATCCGGACGGGGGACCCAGCATTTT
D: TRBD1; V: TRBV11-3; J: TRBJ1-1; size: once; CDR3: CASSPGQGQGTEAFF; DNA: TGTGCCAGCAGCCCCGGACAGGGTCAAGGGACTGAAGCTTTCTTT
D: TRBD1; V: TRBV25-1; J: TRBJ2-1; size: NA; CDR3: CASSPQGVYRYNEQFF; DNA: TGTGCCAGCAGCCCACAGGGGGTCTATAGGTACAATGAGCAGTTCTTC
D: TRBD1; V: TRBV19; J: TRBJ1-2; size: NA; CDR3: CASSINRGPGYTF; DNA: TGTGCCAGTAGTATAAACAGGGGACCCGGCTACACCTTC
D: TRBD2; V: TRBV6-5; J: TRBJ2-7; size: NA; CDR3: CASSAGGSSYEQYF; DNA: TGTGCCAGCTCCGCGGGGGGGAGCTCCTACGAGCAGTACTTC
D: TRBD1; V: TRBV5-1; J: TRBJ2-7; size: NA; CDR3: CASSSDRGREQYF; DNA: TGCGCCAGCAGCTCTGACAGGGGACGGGAGCAGTACTTC
D: TRBD2; V: TRBV5-4; J: TRBJ2-7; size: NA; CDR3: CASSSGTSGGVEQYF; DNA: TGTGCCAGCAGTAGCGGGACTAGCGGGGGGGTCGAGCAGTACTTC
D: NA; V: TRBV6-6; J: TRBJ1-1; size: NA; CDR3: CASSYSEIQAEAFF; DNA: TGTGCCAGCAGTTACTCTGAGATTCAGGCTGAAGCTTTCTTT
D: TRBD1; V: TRBV10-3; J: TRBJ1-1; size: NA; CDR3: CASRDRGNTEAFF; DNA: TGTGCCAGTCGGGACAGGGGTAACACTGAAGCTTTCTTT
D: TRBD1; V: TRBV5-4; J: TRBJ1-6; size: few; CDR3: CASSTPTGGHNSPLHF; DNA: TGTGCCAGTAGCACCCCCACAGGGGGCCATAATTCACCCCTCCACTTT
D: NA; V: TRBV6-5; J: TRBJ1-4; size: NA; CDR3: CASSYKRTANEKLFF; DNA: TGTGCCAGCAGTTACAAGAGGACAGCTAATGAAAAACTGTTTTTT
D: NA; V: TRBV5-1; J: TRBJ1-4; size: NA; CDR3: CASGEAPTATNEKLFF; DNA: TGCGCCAGCGGGGAGGCACCGACAGCAACTAATGAAAAACTGTTTTTT
D: NA; V: TRBV7-3; J: TRBJ2-1; size: NA; CDR3: CASSSSIGHNEQFF; DNA: TGTGCCAGCAGCTCATCGATTGGGCACAATGAGCAGTTCTTC
D: NA; V: TRBV6-5; J: TRBJ1-2; size: NA; CDR3: CASGGSNYGYTF; DNA: TGTGCCAGCGGAGGAAGTAACTATGGCTACACCTTC
D: NA; V: TRBV4-2; J: TRBJ2-3; size: NA; CDR3: CASSPFRGRGNTDTQYF; DNA: TGTGCCAGCAGCCCCTTCCGGGGTCGGGGTAACACAGATACGCAGTATTTT
D: TRBD1; V: TRBV7-2; J: TRBJ1-1; size: NA; CDR3: CASSQPGTGGTEAFF; DNA: TGTGCCAGCAGCCAACCCGGGACAGGGGGCACTGAAGCTTTCTTT